Each of the 13 T cell receptor beta chains below was sequenced from the same sample in a study of blood T cell repertoires in COVID-19. Generated by immunoSEQ multiplex PCR, the TCRdb table keeps only in-frame clones and is missing some. The sample holds 150,000 to 180,000 clones, approximately 80% seen once. Sequencing used peripheral blood. Source of these receptors: a man aged 55-75 years with acute or convalescent COVID-19.

This chain connects TRBV19 to TRBJ2-5; no definite D call. There are 12 residues in the CDR3. The germline CDR1 and CDR2 sequences are LNHDA and SQIVND (reference sequence). Trimming left V 1 base short and J 4 bases short, with 4 bases between. CDR3 sequence (DNA): TGTGCCAGTAGTATAGGAGGAGAGACCCAGTACTTC. Protein: CASSIGGETQYF. The variable domain in full, with the rest retrieved from reference TRBV19 and TRBJ2-5, is DGGITQSPKYLFRKEGQNVTLSCEQNLNHDAMYWYRQDPGQGLRLIYYSQIVNDFQKGDIAEGYSVSREKKESFPLTVTSAQKNPTAFYLCASSIGGETQYFGPGTRLLVL.

This chain joins TRBV18 and TRBJ2-1, with no clear D. There are 12 residues in the CDR3. V was trimmed by 3 bases and J by 6 bases, leaving 6 bases between them. The germline V gene encodes CDR1 KGHSH and CDR2 LQKENI. The DNA of the CDR3 is TGTGCCAGCTCACCCCTCGGCAATGAGCAGTTCTTC. The encoded protein is CASSPLGNEQFF.

V and J are TRBV30 and TRBJ1-2, with 9 bases identical to TRBD1. CDR1 and CDR2 (germline): GTSNPN, SVGIG (reference sequence). V shed 0 bases and J 5 bases; nucleotides not matched to a gene: 7. The CDR3 is made up of 15 amino acids. CDR3 protein: CAWSVRDRARYGYTF. The CDR3 region has the DNA TGTGCCTGGAGTGTACGGGACAGGGCGCGGTATGGCTACACCTTC. The full variable domain, with the rest looked up from reference TRBV30 and TRBJ1-2, is SQTIHQWPATLVQPVGSPLSLECTVEGTSNPNLYWYRQAAGRGLQLLFYSVGIGQISSEVPQNLSASRPQDRQFILSSKKLLLSDSGFYLCAWSVRDRARYGYTFGSGTRLTVV.

The DNA of the CDR3 is TGTGCCAGCAGCTTTTTAGAGGGAAGGGTCACTGAAGCTTTCTTT. It specifies CASSFLEGRVTEAFF. The V gene is TRBV5-6, the J gene TRBJ1-1, with D unclear. This CDR3 has 15 residues. Germline V gives CDR1 SGHDT, CDR2 YYEEEE. V was clipped by 2 bases and J by 4 bases, with 15 bases between them.

The rearrangement uses TRBV5-5 and TRBJ1-4, with TRBD1 matching 8 bases. After removal of 5 bases from V and 7 bases from J, the junction contained 10 bases not matched to a gene. The CDR3 has 15 residues. The V gene's germline CDR1 is SGHKS and CDR2 YYEKEE (reference sequence). The CDR3 DNA reads TGTGCCAGCAGTCGCGACAGGGGAGGGGGTGAAAAACTGTTTTTT. It specifies CASSRDRGGGEKLFF.

The genes are TRBV21-1 and TRBJ1-1; TRBD1, the table's D call, was not compared with the DNA. TRBV21-1 is designated a pseudogene. The CDR3 spans 19 residues. CDR3 sequence: CASSNFSPGQGLVNTEAFF. Here the CDR3 DNA reads TGTGCCAGCAGCAACTTTTCGCCGGGACAGGGGTTGGTGAACACTGAAGCTTTCTTT.

This chain connects TRBV5-1 to TRBJ2-3; D might be TRBD1 (6 bases). The V and J ends lost 4 bases and 6 bases respectively, with 15 bases between them. The CDR3 totals 14 residues. The germline gives CDR1 SGHRS, CDR2 YFSETQ. CDR3 region: CASSGGGNGDTQYF. The DNA for the CDR3 is TGCGCCAGCAGCGGGGGCGGTAACGGGGATACGCAGTATTTT.

The rearrangement links TRBV19 to TRBJ2-2; D might be TRBD2 (6 bases). Germline assignment: CDR1 LNHDA and CDR2 SQIVND (reference sequence). The ends were cut back, 6 bases at V and 5 bases at J, with 16 bases in the middle. The CDR3 length is 15 residues. CDR3 nucleotide sequence: TGTGCCAGTAGCTTACGGGAGAAGGTGACCGGGGAGCTGTTTTTT. Its translation is CASSLREKVTGELFF.

The chain links TRBV5-1 to TRBJ2-5, with 10 nucleotides matching TRBD1. This CDR3 region has 15 residues. CDR1 and CDR2 from the germline V gene are SGHRS and YFSETQ. The V and J ends lost 3 bases and 5 bases, in that order; junction bases with no gene match: 7. The chain's CDR3 is CASSSGTGVRETQYF. The CDR3 region has the DNA TGCGCCAGCAGCTCCGGGACAGGGGTGCGGGAGACCCAGTACTTC.

This clone has more than one count but fewer than ten. J is TRBJ1-4 and V is TRBV4-2, with D hard to call. V lost 1 base and J lost 13, with 10 bases in between. CDR3 length: 12 amino acids. CDR1 and CDR2 from the germline V gene are LGHNA and YNFKEQ. The CDR3 loop is CASSQAGRILFF. The CDR3 nucleotides read TGTGCCAGCAGCCAAGCAGGAAGGATACTGTTTTTT.

The chain links TRBV4-2 to TRBJ2-7; 9 bases align to TRBD2. There are 16 residues in the CDR3. V lost 1 base and J lost 5; bases outside the gene matches: 9. Germline CDR1 is LGHNA and CDR2 is YNFKEQ. CDR3 region: CASSQALAGGLHEQYF. DNA for the CDR3: TGTGCCAGCAGCCAAGCTCTCGCGGGGGGGCTACACGAGCAGTACTTC.

V is TRBV7-2 and J is TRBJ1-2, with a tentative D call TRBD1 (5 bases). CDR1 is SGHTA and CDR2 is FQGNSA in the germline V gene. V was shortened by 5 bases and J by 2 bases, with 12 bases between the two germline ends. This CDR3 region has 14 residues. The CDR3 nucleotides are TGTGCCAGCAGCCAAAGCCGGGGGAACTATGGCTACACCTTC. This codes for CASSQSRGNYGYTF.

The chain links TRBV21-1 to TRBJ2-1; TRBD2 is the table's D call, not checked against the DNA. TRBV21-1 is classified as a pseudogene. This CDR3 is built from 15 residues. Here the CDR3 reads CASIGTGGAYNEQFF. CDR3 nucleotides: TGTGCCAGCATTGGAACGGGAGGAGCCTACAATGAGCAGTTCTTC.